This TCR beta chain emerged from a study of T cells in Graves' hyperthyroidism and ophthalmopathy. Authors of the study amplified TCR beta CDR3 regions from RNA transcripts. HTBI primers drove first-round RT-PCR of the TCR CDR3. MiXCR, applied by TCRdb to the multiplex PCR reads, yields one record per CDR3 protein. The sample lists 600,000 to 650,000 distinct CDR3 sequences, 15% to 20% occurring once. The CDR3 has 16 amino acids. Looked up from germline, CDR1 is MDHEN and CDR2 is SYDVKM. The J segment lost 3 bases and the V segment lost 6 bases, leaving 12 bases of the junction unmatched. There are many counts of this clonotype. Patients with uncontrolled infections, other autoimmune diseases, pregnancy or lactation were excluded. Using 10 ml of fresh peripheral blood, PBMCs were prepared.

Sample: blood. The receptor comes from a woman in her twenties or thirties with Graves' hyperthyroidism. The genes are TRBV28 and TRBJ1-2, with 8 bases matching TRBD1. CDR3 in DNA: TGTGCCAGCAGACCCCGACCCGGGACAGGCTACTATGGCTACACCTTC. Translated: CASRPRPGTGYYGYTF.